The 3 T cell receptor beta chains in this list originate from one sample, sequenced in a study of blood T cell repertoires in COVID-19. Sequenced by immunoSEQ multiplex PCR; TCRdb stores in-frame clones only, minus some. This repertoire shows about 200,000 clones, 88% found once; its top ten account for roughly 6%. Material for sequencing was peripheral blood. The receptors were gathered from a man between 40 and 49 years old with active or convalescent COVID-19.

The rearrangement links TRBV5-1 to TRBJ1-2, with D perhaps matching TRBD1 (6 bases). The CDR3 runs to 14 residues. Germline CDR1 reads SGHRS; CDR2 reads YFSETQ. V lost 0 bases and J 3 bases, leaving 9 bases between the germline ends. Here the CDR3 reads CASSLDQGYYGYTF. CDR3 DNA: TGCGCCAGCAGCTTGGATCAGGGGTACTATGGCTACACCTTC.

CDR3 coding DNA: TGCGCCAGTAAAGGACAGGAAAGCTCCTATAATTCACCCCTCCACTTT. It codes for CASKGQESSYNSPLHF. V gene TRBV5-1 combines with J gene TRBJ1-6; TRBD1 matches at 7 bases. The length of the CDR3 is 16 residues. V shed 8 bases and J 0 bases; nucleotides not matched to a gene: 8. Per the germline V gene, CDR1 is SGHRS and CDR2 is YFSETQ.

This clone was recorded a few times. The V call is TRBV14, the J call TRBJ1-1; unclear D gene. The CDR3 is 13 amino acids. Trimming took 0 bases from V and 1 from J, leaving 3 bases between them. Per germline, CDR1 SGHDN and CDR2 FVKESK. Here the CDR3 reads CASSQDRNTEAFF. Written as DNA, the CDR3 is TGTGCCAGCAGCCAAGACAGGAACACTGAAGCTTTCTTT.